Detailed here is one T cell receptor (beta chain). The target antigen is unknown. cDNA libraries for TRB were generated by 5' RACE incorporating UMI labels. TCRdb reprocessed the 5' RACE reads, keeping one entry per CDR3 protein, no DNA. The sample's table shows more than 40,000 distinct CDR3 sequences. This specimen comes from a study of CXCR3-negative and CXCR3-positive naive CD8 T cells. Study-level findings and limits: The study found CXCR3 expression partially decreased after cryopreservation and ran most assays on fresh PBMCs. TRBV-TRBJ usage matched between naive CXCR3-negative and CXCR3-positive cells but not between memory cells.

The naive CD8+ gate required CD45RO-CCR7+CD27+CD95- phenotype. CDR1 and CDR2 from the germline V gene are SEHNR and FQNEAQ (reference sequence). The CDR3 is made up of 14 amino acids. Sequenced input: naive CXCR3- CD8+ T cells from blood. Subset noted: CD45RO-CCR7+CD27+CD95- naive CD8+ T cells lacking CXCR3 (TNR3-). The V and J genes are TRBV7-9 and TRBJ2-5; TCRdb's assignment of TRBD2 cannot be checked, as there is no DNA. The receptor was isolated from a human donor in good health. Some clones in this sample may be carry-over from other donors' samples. The CDR3 here is CASSPPRGQETQYF.